This TCR beta chain is from a study of patients and donors after allogeneic stem cell transplantation. TCRdb re-called the RT-PCR reads with MiXCR, one entry per CDR3 protein. This sample has approximately 200,000 distinct CDR3 sequences, with around 41% found just once. Comment on this clonotype: Because it lacks the conserved phenylalanine or tryptophan at the end, this CDR3 is likely a read error.

Sequencing used blood, either unsorted or a sorted T cell fraction (not recorded which). The clonotype originates from a human donor who was either an allogeneic HSCT recipient or a stem cell or donor lymphocyte infusion donor (not recorded which). It is not recorded whose cells these are; they may come from a transplant donor.

CDR3 loop: CASSLDRGLSRTEAFL. CDR3 DNA: TGTGCCAGCAGCTTAGACAGGGGGTTAAGTCGAACTGAAGCTTTCCTT. The chain links TRBV11-2 to TRBJ1-1; 7 nucleotides agree with TRBD1. The CDR3 extends over 16 amino acids. V gave up 0 bases and J gave up 5 bases; unmatched junction bases: 9. The germline V gene encodes CDR1 SGHAT and CDR2 FQNNGV.